This T cell receptor beta chain was profiled in a study of shared clonotypes between healthy human individuals. Study conclusions and caveats: Genetic and exposure-history diversity was limited by the small donor number. All-four-donor shared clonotypes had higher generation probabilities than non-shared clonotypes did.

Original processing methods: Junction-only sequences produced by ImmunoSEQ had no quality scores, so filtering differed. Generated by immunoSEQ multiplex PCR, the TCRdb table keeps only in-frame clones and is missing some. V and J calls and clone size are those listed in that table; D and trimming were worked out from the DNA. Here the sample spans about 2.1 million clones, 85% to 95% being singletons. On this clone: Its specificity is not known.

The naive CD8 population came from CD45RO-negative cells selected for CCR7, without terminally differentiated effector memory CD45RA+ cells. The TCR originated in a man younger than 30 in good health. Some clones in this sample may be carry-over from other donors' samples. The sequencing sample was made of naive CD8+ T cells from PBMCs.

The CDR3 nucleotides read TGTGCCATCAGTGAGTCCCGGGACATTAGCAATCAGCCCCAGCATTTT. Its translation: CAISESRDISNQPQHF. V is TRBV10-3 and J is TRBJ1-5; D perhaps matches TRBD1 (6 bases). Trimming stripped 0 bases from V and 0 bases from J, with 9 bases between. Germline CDR1 ENHRY, CDR2 SYGVKD. This CDR3 region has 16 residues.